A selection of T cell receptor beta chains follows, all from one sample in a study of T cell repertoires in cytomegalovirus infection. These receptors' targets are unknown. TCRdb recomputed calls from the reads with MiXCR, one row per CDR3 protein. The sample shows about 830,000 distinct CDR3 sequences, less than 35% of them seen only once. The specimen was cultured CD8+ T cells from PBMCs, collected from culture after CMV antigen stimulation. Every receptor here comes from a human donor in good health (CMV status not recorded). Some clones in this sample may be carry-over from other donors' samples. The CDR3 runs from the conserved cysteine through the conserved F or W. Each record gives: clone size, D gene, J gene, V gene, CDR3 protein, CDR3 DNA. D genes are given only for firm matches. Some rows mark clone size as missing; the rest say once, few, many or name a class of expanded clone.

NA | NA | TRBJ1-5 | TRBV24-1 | CATSPTGGNQPQHF | TGTGCCACCAGTCCAACGGGGGGCAATCAGCCCCAGCATTTT
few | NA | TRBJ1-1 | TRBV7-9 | CASSLAFTAVNTEAFF | TGTGCCAGCAGCTTAGCCTTTACAGCGGTGAACACTGAAGCTTTCTTT
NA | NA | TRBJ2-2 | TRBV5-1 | CASSLRFSVGTGELFF | TGCGCCAGCAGCCTTCGGTTCTCAGTTGGGACCGGGGAGCTGTTTTTT
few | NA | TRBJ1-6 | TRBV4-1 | CASSQGTKRDNSPLHF | TGCGCCAGCAGCCAAGGGACTAAGAGGGATAATTCACCCCTCCACTTT
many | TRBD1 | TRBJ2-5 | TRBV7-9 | CASSSGQAPEETQYF | TGTGCCAGCAGCTCAGGACAGGCCCCGGAGGAGACCCAGTACTTC
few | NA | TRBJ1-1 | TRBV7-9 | CASRGGFTEAFF | TGTGCCAGCCGAGGGGGGTTCACTGAAGCTTTCTTT
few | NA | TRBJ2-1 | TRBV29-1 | CSVVEVYNEQFF | TGCAGCGTTGTAGAGGTTTACAATGAGCAGTTCTTC
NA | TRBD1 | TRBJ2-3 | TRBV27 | CASNSLGQGAERDTQYF | TGTGCCAGCAATTCCCTCGGACAGGGGGCCGAACGGGATACGCAGTATTTT
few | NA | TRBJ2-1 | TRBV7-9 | CASSPTGTNEQFF | TGTGCCAGCAGCCCAACAGGGACCAATGAGCAGTTCTTC
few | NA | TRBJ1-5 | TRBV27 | CASSLGRSQPQHF | TGTGCCAGCAGTTTAGGTCGGAGTCAGCCCCAGCATTTT
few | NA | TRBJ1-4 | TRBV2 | CASSQIRDRQNEKLFF | TGTGCCAGCAGTCAAATCCGGGACCGCCAGAATGAAAAACTGTTTTTT
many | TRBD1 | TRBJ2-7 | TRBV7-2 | CASSLNDGTGFHEQYF | TGTGCCAGCAGCCTAAACGATGGGACAGGGTTCCACGAGCAGTACTTC
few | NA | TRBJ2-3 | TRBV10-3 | CAISESGSTDTQYF | TGTGCCATCAGTGAGTCGGGCAGCACAGATACGCAGTATTTT
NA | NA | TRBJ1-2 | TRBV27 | CASSPTPGPNYGYTF | TGTGCCAGCAGTCCGACGCCGGGTCCTAACTATGGCTACACCTTC
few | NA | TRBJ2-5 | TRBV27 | CASSLLPRIQETQYF | TGTGCCAGCAGTTTACTCCCCAGGATCCAAGAGACCCAGTACTTC
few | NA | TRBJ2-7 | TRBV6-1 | CALSGGPSYEQYF | TGTGCCCTCTCCGGGGGGCCATCCTACGAGCAGTACTTC
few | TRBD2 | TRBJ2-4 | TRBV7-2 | CASSLASRGLDIQYF | TGTGCCAGCAGCTTAGCTAGTAGGGGACTAGACATTCAGTACTTC
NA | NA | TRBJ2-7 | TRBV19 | CASSIAPGAVEQYF | TGTGCCAGTAGTATAGCTCCGGGCGCCGTCGAGCAGTACTTC
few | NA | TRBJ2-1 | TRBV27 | CASSLRRGPDEQFF | TGTGCCAGCAGTTTACGCAGGGGCCCCGATGAGCAGTTCTTC
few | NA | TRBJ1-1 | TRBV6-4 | CASSNIPQGGTEAFF | TGTGCCAGCAGTAATATCCCCCAGGGTGGAACTGAAGCTTTCTTT
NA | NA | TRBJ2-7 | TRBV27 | CASSLSGYGAYEQYF | TGTGCCAGCAGTTTATCAGGGTACGGGGCCTACGAGCAGTACTTC
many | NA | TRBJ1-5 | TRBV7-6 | CASSLGGTIYSNQPQHF | TGTGCCAGCAGCTTAGGGGGGACAATCTATAGCAATCAGCCCCAGCATTTT
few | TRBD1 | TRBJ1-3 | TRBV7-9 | CASSGGQGYGNTIYF | TGTGCCAGCAGCGGGGGACAGGGATATGGAAACACCATATATTTT
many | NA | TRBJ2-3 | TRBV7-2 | CASSTVVQKSTDTQYF | TGTGCCAGCAGCACAGTGGTACAGAAGAGCACAGATACGCAGTATTTT
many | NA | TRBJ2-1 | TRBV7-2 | CASNKGGGLNNEQFF | TGTGCCAGCAACAAAGGGGGGGGGTTAAACAATGAGCAGTTCTTC
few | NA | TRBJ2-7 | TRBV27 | CASSLRPAWQGEVFYEQYF | TGTGCCAGCAGTTTACGCCCCGCATGGCAGGGAGAGGTTTTCTACGAGCAGTACTTC
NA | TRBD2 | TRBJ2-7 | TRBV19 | CASSMGRGGTYEQYF | TGTGCCAGTAGTATGGGCCGCGGGGGGACCTACGAGCAGTACTTC
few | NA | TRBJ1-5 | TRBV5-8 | CASSLYEGRNQPQHF | TGTGCCAGCAGCTTGTATGAGGGGCGAAATCAGCCCCAGCATTTT
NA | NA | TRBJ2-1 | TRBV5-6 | CASSLGGGFSSYNEQFF | TGTGCCAGCAGCTTGGGTGGGGGTTTTAGCTCCTACAATGAGCAGTTCTTC
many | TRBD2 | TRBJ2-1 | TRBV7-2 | CASSLEASGGNEQFF | TGTGCCAGCAGCTTAGAGGCTAGCGGGGGGAATGAGCAGTTCTTC
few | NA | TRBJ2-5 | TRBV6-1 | CASSEVWNLGETQYF | TGTGCCAGCAGTGAAGTGTGGAACCTGGGGGAGACCCAGTACTTC
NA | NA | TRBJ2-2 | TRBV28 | CVSSPTPQAYGELFF | TGTGTCAGCAGTCCGACCCCTCAGGCATACGGGGAGCTGTTTTTT
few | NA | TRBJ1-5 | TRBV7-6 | CASMGQGNQPQHF | TGTGCCAGCATGGGTCAGGGCAATCAGCCCCAGCATTTT
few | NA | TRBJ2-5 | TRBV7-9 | CASSLAEGLYQETQYF | TGTGCCAGCAGCTTAGCGGAGGGTTTGTACCAAGAGACCCAGTACTTC
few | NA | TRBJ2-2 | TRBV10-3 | CAISGGSAGELFF | TGTGCCATCAGTGGAGGGAGTGCCGGGGAGCTGTTTTTT
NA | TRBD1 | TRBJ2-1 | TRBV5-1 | CASSTGTGVDEQFF | TGCGCCAGCAGCACTGGGACAGGGGTCGATGAGCAGTTCTTC
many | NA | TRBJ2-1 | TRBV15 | CATSGRYNEQFF | TGTGCCACCTCTGGACGGTACAATGAGCAGTTCTTC
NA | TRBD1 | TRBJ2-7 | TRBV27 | CASSDGQGPYEQYF | TGTGCCAGCAGTGACGGACAGGGGCCGTACGAGCAGTACTTC
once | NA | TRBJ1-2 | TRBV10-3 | CAISDSRQVNYGYTF | TGTGCCATCAGTGACTCCCGACAGGTTAACTATGGCTACACCTTC
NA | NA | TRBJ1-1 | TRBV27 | CASSLFVRTEAFF | TGTGCCAGCAGTTTATTCGTCAGGACTGAAGCTTTCTTT
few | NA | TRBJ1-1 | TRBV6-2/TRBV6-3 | CATIPIQGGWNTEAFF | TGTGCCACCATCCCCATACAGGGTGGTTGGAACACTGAAGCTTTCTTT
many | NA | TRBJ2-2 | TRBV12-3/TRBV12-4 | CASTLGGELFF | TGTGCCAGCACCCTAGGCGGGGAGCTGTTTTTT
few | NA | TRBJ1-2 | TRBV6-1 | CASSEWIVTDNYGYTF | TGTGCCAGCAGTGAGTGGATAGTGACGGATAACTATGGCTACACCTTC
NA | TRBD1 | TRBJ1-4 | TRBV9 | CASSGSGTDYEKLFF | TGTGCCAGCAGCGGATCCGGGACAGATTATGAAAAACTGTTTTTT
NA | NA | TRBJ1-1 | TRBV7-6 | CTSTPTRGNTEAFF | TGTACCAGCACCCCAACCAGGGGGAACACTGAAGCTTTCTTT